The T cell receptor beta chain described here comes from a study of tumor-infiltrating lymphocytes in oesophageal squamous cell carcinoma. TCRdb analysed the PCR reads with MiXCR anew, one entry per CDR3 protein. The sample holds about 12,000 distinct CDR3 sequences; approximately 60% are singletons and the top ten take approximately 31%. This clonotype was picked up many times. Because it lacks the conserved phenylalanine or tryptophan at the end, this CDR3 is likely a read error. Because the CDR3's place on the DNA is in doubt, the DNA is left out and the CDR3 is given as listed by TCRdb. Germline lookup yields CDR1 SGHTA and CDR2 FQGTGA. The CDR3 extends over 16 residues, inclusive of both ends.

The material sequenced was esophageal tumor tissue. The J gene is TRBJ2-7, the V gene TRBV7-3; no DNA check was done on the table's D call, TRBD2. This TCR came from a female donor with esophageal squamous cell carcinoma. The CDR3 loop is CASSLGPNLYGYTFGS.